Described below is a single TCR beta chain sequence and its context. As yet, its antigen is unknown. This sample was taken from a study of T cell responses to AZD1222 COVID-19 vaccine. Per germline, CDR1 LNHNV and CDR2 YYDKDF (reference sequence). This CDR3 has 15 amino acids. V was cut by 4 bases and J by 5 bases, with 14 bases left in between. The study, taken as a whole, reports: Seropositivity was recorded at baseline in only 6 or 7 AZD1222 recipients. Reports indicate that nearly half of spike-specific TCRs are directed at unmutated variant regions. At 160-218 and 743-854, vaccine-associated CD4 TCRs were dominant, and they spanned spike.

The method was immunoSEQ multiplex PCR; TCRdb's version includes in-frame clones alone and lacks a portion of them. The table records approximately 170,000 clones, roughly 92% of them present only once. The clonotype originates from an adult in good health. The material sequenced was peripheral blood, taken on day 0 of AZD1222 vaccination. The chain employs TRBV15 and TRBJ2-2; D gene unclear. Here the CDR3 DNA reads TGTGCCACCAGCAAGCCCCAGGATCGAACCGGGGAGCTGTTTTTT. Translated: CATSKPQDRTGELFF.